The 22 T cell receptor beta chains given below trace back to one sample, sequenced in a study of T cell responses to AZD1222 COVID-19 vaccine. Sequencing used immunoSEQ multiplex PCR; TCRdb keeps in-frame clones, though not all of them. The sample yields approximately 150,000 clones, approximately 95% seen once. Sequencing was performed on peripheral blood, taken on day 0 of MenACWY control vaccination. These TCRs come from an adult in good health.

The chain couples TRBV30 to TRBJ1-1; D is unresolved. This CDR3 has 12 amino acids. In germline, CDR1 is GTSNPN, CDR2 SVGIG (reference sequence). Trimming shortened V by 2 bases and J by 1 base, and 5 bases separated the two germline ends. The CDR3 region has the DNA TGTGCCTGGAGTCCCGAGAACACTGAAGCTTTCTTT. Protein: CAWSPENTEAFF.

The rearrangement links TRBV5-1 to TRBJ2-7, with 11 bases identical to TRBD2. Looked up from germline, CDR1 is SGHRS and CDR2 is YFSETQ. V dropped 3 bases and J dropped 2; count of bases not matched to a gene: 7. CDR3 length: 16 residues. CDR3 DNA: TGCGCCAGCAGCTCCGTAGCGGGGGGGCCTCCCTACGAGCAGTACTTC. Protein: CASSSVAGGPPYEQYF.

The V and J genes are TRBV11-2 and TRBJ1-3, with 7 bases identical to TRBD1. CDR1 SGHAT and CDR2 FQNNGV come from the germline V gene. Germline trimming cut 5 bases from V and 6 bases from J; bases unmatched to any gene: 10. The CDR3 is made up of 15 amino acids. The CDR3: CASSQGLTGINTIYF. CDR3 coding DNA: TGTGCCAGCAGCCAGGGGCTGACAGGGATAAACACCATATATTTT.

This clone was detected only once. The V call is TRBV19, the J call TRBJ1-6, with 8 bases lining up with TRBD1. Germline V CDR1 and CDR2: LNHDA, SQIVND (reference sequence). Losses at the gene ends were 3 bases for V and 9 bases for J; bases not matched to a gene: 10. The CDR3 sequence is 16 residues long. The DNA for the CDR3 is TGTGCCAGTAGTATGTCATGGACAGGGAGAAGTTCACCCCTCCACTTT. It translates to CASSMSWTGRSSPLHF.

The V gene is TRBV7-6, the J gene TRBJ1-6, with D perhaps TRBD1 (5 bases). CDR3 length equals 15 residues. With 8 bases removed from V and 9 bases from J, the gap between germline ends came to 20 bases. In germline, CDR1 is SGHVS, CDR2 FNYEAQ. The CDR3 region has the DNA TGTGCCAGCGCGAGCGGGGGGGAAGAGGGTTCACCCCTCCACTTT. Translating gives CASASGGEEGSPLHF.

V gene TRBV19 combines with J gene TRBJ2-5; 8 bases are a match to TRBD1. V lost 6 bases, J lost 7 bases, and 7 bases stayed unmatched. Per the germline V gene, CDR1 is LNHDA and CDR2 is SQIVND (reference sequence). CDR3 length: 13 amino acids. The CDR3 nucleotides are TGTGCCAGTAGCGAAGGACAGGGACGGACCCAGTACTTC. It specifies CASSEGQGRTQYF. Looking up the rest from reference TRBV19 and TRBJ2-5 gives the full variable domain: DGGITQSPKYLFRKEGQNVTLSCEQNLNHDAMYWYRQDPGQGLRLIYYSQIVNDFQKGDIAEGYSVSREKKESFPLTVTSAQKNPTAFYLCASSEGQGRTQYFGPGTRLLVL.

J is TRBJ2-1 and V is TRBV7-2; the D is unclear. The CDR3 loop spans 11 amino acids. Per the germline V gene, CDR1 is SGHTA and CDR2 is FQGNSA. With 6 bases removed from V and 4 bases from J, the gap between germline ends came to 4 bases. CDR3 residues: CASSRYNEQFF. The CDR3 DNA follows: TGTGCCAGCAGTCGATACAATGAGCAGTTCTTC.

The chain combines TRBV6-5 with TRBJ2-1; tentatively, D is TRBD2 (5 bases). V lost 0 bases to trimming and J lost 5 bases, with 14 bases between them. This CDR3 has 16 residues. Germline values: CDR1 MNHEY, CDR2 SVGAGI. DNA for the CDR3: TGTGCCAGCAGTTACTCGATCGGGGAAATCCACAATGAGCAGTTCTTC. Translated, it gives CASSYSIGEIHNEQFF.

The chain links TRBV5-4 to TRBJ1-2, with D possibly being TRBD1 (5 bases). The germline V gene has CDR1 SGHNT and CDR2 YYREEE (reference sequence). CDR3 size: 15 residues. Trimming stripped 5 bases from V and 7 bases from J, with 21 bases between. In nucleotides, the CDR3 is TGTGCCAGCAGACACGGGACCCTTCAGATAGGTGGCTACACCTTC. It translates to CASRHGTLQIGGYTF.

The J gene is TRBJ2-7, the V gene TRBV2; 9 bases match TRBD2. V lost 6 bases and J lost 4; bases outside the gene matches: 4. The CDR3 loop spans 13 amino acids. Germline V gene sequence: CDR1 SNHLY, CDR2 FYNNEI. The CDR3 DNA sequence: TGTGCCAGCAGCCGGACTAGCGCGTACGAGCAGTACTTC. Translated, it gives CASSRTSAYEQYF.

The chain uses TRBV5-1 and TRBJ2-2; 10 nucleotides line up with TRBD2. CDR3 length: 16 residues. Unmatched junction bases numbered 8, after V lost 5 bases and J lost 4 bases. Germline values: CDR1 SGHRS, CDR2 YFSETQ. CDR3 sequence: CASRAVAGGSTGELFF. The CDR3 bases are TGCGCCAGCAGGGCGGTAGCGGGAGGCAGCACCGGGGAGCTGTTTTTT.

The chain couples TRBV6-5 to TRBJ1-1; TRBD1 might be the D (6 bases). The germline gives CDR1 MNHEY, CDR2 SVGAGI. Deletions cut 7 bases from V and 0 bases from J, with 9 bases between. This CDR3 comprises 13 residues. CDR3 loop: CASTNRVNTEAFF. The CDR3 DNA reads as TGTGCCAGCACCAACAGGGTGAACACTGAAGCTTTCTTT.

Details on this clone: One end of the junction is discordant with germline, which a read error may explain. This chain joins TRBV5-1 and TRBJ2-1; D uncertain. The CDR3 runs to 13 residues. Per germline, CDR1 SGHRS and CDR2 YFSETQ. The CDR3 DNA follows: TGCGCCAGCAGCTTGGACAGCCCAAGTTATAAGATCTTC. This codes for CASSLDSPSYKIF.

This CDR3 reads CATKAAGPNTEAFF. DNA of the CDR3: TGTGCCACTAAAGCAGCAGGACCCAACACTGAAGCTTTCTTT. The chain carries TRBV10-3 and TRBJ1-1; the D is unclear. V lost 10 bases and J 2 bases, leaving 17 bases between the germline ends. Germline CDR1 and CDR2: ENHRY and SYGVKD. The CDR3 runs to 14 residues.

This chain joins TRBV6-2 or TRBV6-3 and TRBJ1-2; possibly TRBD1 for D (5 bases). Per the germline V gene, CDR1 is MNHEY and CDR2 is SVGEGT. Trimming pared 5 bases from V and 6 bases from J, leaving 16 bases between. This CDR3 is 14 amino acids long. CDR3 in DNA: TGTGCCAGCAGTACCTTTTGGAGGGGCGATGGCTACACCTTC. This gives the protein CASSTFWRGDGYTF.

The V gene is TRBV10-3, the J gene TRBJ1-1, with 9 bases aligning to TRBD1. The length of the CDR3 is 15 residues. The germline V gene encodes CDR1 ENHRY and CDR2 SYGVKD. With V trimmed by 6 bases and J by 3 bases, 8 bases remained unmatched. CDR3 sequence reads: CAISRTGALDTEAFF. Written as DNA, the CDR3 is TGTGCCATCAGCCGGACAGGGGCCCTAGACACTGAAGCTTTCTTT.

The chain is built from TRBV19 and TRBJ1-1; 7 bases map to TRBD1. The CDR3 has 14 amino acids. In germline, CDR1 is LNHDA, CDR2 SQIVND (reference sequence). The J segment lost 1 base and the V segment lost 5 bases, leaving 4 bases of the junction unmatched. The DNA of the CDR3 is TGTGCCAGTAGTTTGGACAGGTGGAACACTGAAGCTTTCTTT. Translating gives CASSLDRWNTEAFF.

The chain has TRBV3-1 (or the pseudogene TRBV3-2) and TRBJ1-1, with no clear D. The V and J ends lost 4 bases and 1 base respectively, with 10 bases between them. CDR1 and CDR2 from the germline V gene are LGHDT and YNNKEL (reference sequence). This CDR3 region has 14 residues. The CDR3 loop reads CASSPRLWNTEAFF. In nucleotides, the CDR3 is TGTGCCAGCAGCCCCCGACTTTGGAACACTGAAGCTTTCTTT.

The gene calls are TRBV4-1 and TRBJ2-5; TRBD2 aligns across 7 bases. Germline trimming cut 3 bases from V and 4 bases from J; bases unmatched to any gene: 8. The CDR3 runs to 15 residues. Looked up from germline, CDR1 is MGHRA and CDR2 is YSYEKL. The CDR3 sequence: CASSQGGGGLETQYF. DNA of the CDR3: TGCGCCAGCAGCCAGGGCGGCGGGGGACTAGAGACCCAGTACTTC.

The chain carries TRBV6-2 or TRBV6-3 and TRBJ2-2; the match to TRBD1 covers 9 bases. The CDR3 is 15 residues long. Trimming removed 2 bases from V and 3 bases from J; junction bases left unmatched: 1. CDR1 and CDR2 (germline): MNHEY, SVGEGT. The CDR3 spells CASSYGTGYTGELFF. The CDR3 DNA follows: TGTGCCAGCAGTTACGGGACAGGGTACACCGGGGAGCTGTTTTTT.

V gene TRBV4-1 combines with J gene TRBJ1-3; 7 nucleotides align to TRBD1. With V trimmed by 0 bases and J by 2 bases, 1 base remained unmatched. CDR1 and CDR2 from the germline V gene are MGHRA and YSYEKL. This CDR3 contains 15 residues. The CDR3 DNA reads as TGCGCCAGCAGCCAAGATACAGGGGCTGGAAACACCATATATTTT. This codes for CASSQDTGAGNTIYF.

V usage is TRBV9 and J usage is TRBJ1-1; no clear D gene. Trimming took off 0 bases at V and 1 base at J, with 7 bases between the two ends. Germline V gives CDR1 SGDLS, CDR2 YYNGEE. The CDR3 runs 14 residues. CDR3 bases: TGTGCCAGCAGCGTAGGGATACCGAACACTGAAGCTTTCTTT. Its protein is CASSVGIPNTEAFF.